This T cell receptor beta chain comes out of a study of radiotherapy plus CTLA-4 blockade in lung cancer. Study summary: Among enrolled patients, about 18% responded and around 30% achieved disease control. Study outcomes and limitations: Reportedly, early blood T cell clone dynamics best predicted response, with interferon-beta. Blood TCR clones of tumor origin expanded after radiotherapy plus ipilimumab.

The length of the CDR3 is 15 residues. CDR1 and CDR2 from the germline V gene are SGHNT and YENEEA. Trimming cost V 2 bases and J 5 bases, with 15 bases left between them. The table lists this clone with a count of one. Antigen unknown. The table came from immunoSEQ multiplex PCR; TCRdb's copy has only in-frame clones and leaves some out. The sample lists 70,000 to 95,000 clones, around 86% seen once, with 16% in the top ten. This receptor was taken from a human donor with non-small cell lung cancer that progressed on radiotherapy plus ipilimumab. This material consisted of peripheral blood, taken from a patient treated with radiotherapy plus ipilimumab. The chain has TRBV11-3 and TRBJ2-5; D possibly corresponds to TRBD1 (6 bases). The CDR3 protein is CASSLRSTGLETQYF. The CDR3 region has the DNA TGTGCCAGCAGCTTAAGGTCCACAGGGTTGGAGACCCAGTACTTC.